The 2 T cell receptor beta chains in this list originate from one sample, sequenced in a study of blood T cells in healthy people across ages. Combining a sample-barcoded 5' primer with a J-beta primer mix, a second PCR ran for roughly 7 to 12 cycles. TCRdb recomputed calls from the 5' RACE reads with MiXCR, one row per CDR3 protein. This table holds about 1.5 million distinct CDR3 sequences, approximately 39% found once. Sample: blood. These TCRs come from a woman between 18 and 30 years old in good health.

V is TRBV20-1 and J is TRBJ1-5; 7 nucleotides match TRBD1. This CDR3 is built from 17 residues. After removal of 5 bases from V and 1 base from J, the junction contained 14 bases not matched to a gene. The germline V gene has CDR1 DFQATT and CDR2 SNEGSKA (reference sequence). Written as DNA, the CDR3 is TGCAGTGCTGACGAGGGGGCAGGGGGTGGAAGCAATCAGCCCCAGCATTTT. This encodes CSADEGAGGGSNQPQHF.

The chain is built from TRBV3-1 and TRBJ2-1; 7 nucleotides align to TRBD2. Germline V CDR1 and CDR2: LGHDT, YNNKEL (reference sequence). The junction had 5 bases not matched to a gene; V was cut back by 2 bases and J by 4 bases. The CDR3 is 15 amino acids. CDR3 bases: TGTGCCAGCAGCCAACGAACTAGCGAGTACAATGAGCAGTTCTTC. This sequence encodes CASSQRTSEYNEQFF.